The TCR beta chain under discussion was sequenced for a study of radiotherapy plus CTLA-4 blockade in lung cancer. At the level of the study: Objective responses were recorded in about 18% of patients, with disease control recorded in about 30%. Points from the study as a whole: Blood-borne expansion of tumor-derived TCR clones followed radiotherapy plus ipilimumab. Increased serum interferon-beta after radiation also reportedly predicted response strongly.

Receiving focal radiation plus CTLA-4 blockade with ipilimumab were patients who had chemo-refractory metastatic non-small-cell lung cancer. The assay was immunoSEQ multiplex PCR, and TCRdb's table has in-frame clones only and misses some. The sample has tens of thousands of clones; 65% to 85% are singletons. In the case of this clone: Its antigen is currently unknown.

This TCR came from a human donor with non-small cell lung cancer who had stable disease on radiotherapy plus ipilimumab. Sequencing used peripheral blood, obtained from a patient treated with radiotherapy plus ipilimumab.

The CDR3 sequence is CASRSGSTDTQYF. CDR3 sequence (DNA): TGTGCCAGCAGGTCAGGTAGCACAGATACGCAGTATTTT. The chain uses TRBV2 and TRBJ2-3; D remains unclear. The CDR3 runs to 13 residues. From germline, CDR1 is SNHLY and CDR2 FYNNEI. Deletions cut 6 bases from V and 0 bases from J, with 7 bases between.